One sample yielded the 12 T cell receptor beta chains listed below, sequenced in a study of blood T cells in healthy people across ages. With a J-beta primer mix and a sample-barcoded 5' primer, a second PCR ran about 7 to 12 cycles. One entry per CDR3 protein, called by TCRdb with MiXCR from the 5' RACE reads. The sample lists hundreds of thousands of distinct CDR3 sequences, roughly three fifths seen once, with over 30% in the top ten. The source material was blood. All receptors derive from a man between 60 and 70 years old in good health.

The rearrangement uses TRBV27 and TRBJ2-1; D tentatively reads TRBD1 or TRBD2 (5 bases each). CDR3 size: 15 residues. CDR1 is MNHEY and CDR2 is SMNVEV in the germline V gene (reference sequence). V was shortened by 5 bases and J by 3 bases, with 14 bases between the two germline ends. CDR3 sequence: CASSTPGQNYNEQFF. CDR3 nucleotides: TGTGCCAGCAGTACACCGGGGCAAAACTACAATGAGCAGTTCTTC.

V gene TRBV14 combines with J gene TRBJ2-3; 11 positions agree with TRBD1. The CDR3 length is 13 residues. The V gene's germline CDR1 is SGHDN and CDR2 FVKESK. Trimming at V came to 4 bases and at J to 7 bases, leaving 1 base not matched to a gene. CDR3 bases: TGTGCCAGCAGCCCGGACAGGGGGCATACGCAGTATTTT. Translating gives CASSPDRGHTQYF.

This sequence joins TRBV10-3 and TRBJ2-5; TRBD2 aligns across 13 bases. J was trimmed by 5 bases and V by 4 bases; bases with no gene match: 4. The germline V gene has CDR1 ENHRY and CDR2 SYGVKD. The CDR3 runs 15 residues. The CDR3 DNA reads TGTGCCATCAGTGGGCCGGGACTAGCGGGGGAGACCCAGTACTTC. Translation: CAISGPGLAGETQYF.

The chain combines TRBV4-1 with TRBJ1-5; 8 nucleotides match TRBD1. Germline V gene lookup returns CDR1 MGHRA and CDR2 YSYEKL. The trim removed 0 bases at V and 3 bases at J, leaving 7 bases unmatched. The CDR3 is made up of 17 amino acids. The CDR3 reads CASSQDGQGANNQPQHF. CDR3 nucleotide sequence: TGCGCCAGCAGCCAAGATGGGCAGGGGGCGAACAATCAGCCCCAGCATTTT.

The chain links TRBV20-1 to TRBJ2-7, with 11 bases matching TRBD2. Germline trimming cut 6 bases from V and 3 bases from J; bases unmatched to any gene: 4. Looked up from germline, CDR1 is DFQATT and CDR2 is SNEGSKA (reference sequence). The CDR3 covers 13 residues. CDR3 sequence (DNA): TGCAGTGCGGGGCTAGCGGGGGGCTACGAGCAGTACTTC. Amino acids: CSAGLAGGYEQYF.

CDR3 in amino acids: CSVGDRGYIQYF. The CDR3 DNA follows: TGCAGCGTTGGGGACAGGGGTTACATTCAGTACTTC. The gene calls are TRBV29-1 and TRBJ2-4; 10 positions agree with TRBD1. The CDR3 is made up of 12 amino acids. From germline, CDR1 is SQVTM and CDR2 ANQGSEA. V dropped 4 bases and J dropped 8; count of bases not matched to a gene: 2.

The rearrangement uses TRBV6-4 and TRBJ1-2; no reliable D call. Germline lookup yields CDR1 MRHNA and CDR2 SNTAGT. Trimming removed 5 bases at V and 6 bases at J, with 13 bases between. The length of the CDR3 is 13 residues. The CDR3 nucleotides read TGTGCCAGCAGTCCGAGTGGGCGCGATGGCTACACCTTC. Its translation is CASSPSGRDGYTF.

This clonotype was counted only a few times. The chain carries TRBV29-1 and TRBJ2-1; TRBD1 matches 7 bases. Germline V gives CDR1 SQVTM, CDR2 ANQGSEA. V lost 4 bases and J lost 11; bases outside the gene matches: 11. The CDR3 runs 13 residues. The CDR3, as DNA: TGCAGCGTTGCCCTAAATGACAGGGCGAAGCAGTTCTTC. This translates into CSVALNDRAKQFF.

The chain is built from TRBV2 and TRBJ2-1; 9 nucleotides agree with TRBD2. The ends lost 3 bases at V and 9 bases at J; junction bases unmatched: 9. This CDR3 region has 15 residues. The germline V gene has CDR1 SNHLY and CDR2 FYNNEI. The CDR3 DNA is TGTGCCAGCAGTGAGGAAGCGGGGGGCTCCGGTGAGCAGTTCTTC. As protein: CASSEEAGGSGEQFF.

A few counts support this clonotype. Here the CDR3 reads CASNVVETQYF. CDR3 bases: TGTGCCAGCAATGTCGTGGAGACCCAGTACTTC. The chain links TRBV2 to TRBJ2-5; D unclear. The CDR3 is 11 residues long. Germline V gives CDR1 SNHLY, CDR2 FYNNEI. V was clipped by 7 bases and J by 5 bases, with 8 bases between them. The complete variable domain, with remaining parts taken from reference TRBV2 and TRBJ2-5, reads EPEVTQTPSHQVTQMGQEVILRCVPISNHLYFYWYRQILGQKVEFLVSFYNNEISEKSEIFDDQFSVERPDGSNFTLKIRSTKLEDSAMYFCASNVVETQYFGPGTRLLVL.

In its sample, this clonotype was seen a few times. The J gene is TRBJ2-5, the V gene TRBV3-1; D possibly corresponds to TRBD1 (5 bases). CDR3 length: 14 amino acids. Germline CDR1 LGHDT, CDR2 YNNKEL (reference sequence). The V and J ends lost 1 base and 5 bases respectively, with 11 bases between them. DNA for the CDR3: TGTGCCAGCAGCCAAGGCCACAGGCTGGAGACCCAGTACTTC. Translation gives CASSQGHRLETQYF.

This clonotype was detected only a few times. The chain is built from TRBV11-2 and TRBJ2-4, with 8 bases aligning to TRBD1. Judging by the DNA end, TRBJ2-7 fits better; the J call may be wrong. CDR3 length: 14 residues. Germline V gene sequence: CDR1 SGHAT, CDR2 FQNNGV. In nucleotides, the CDR3 is TGTGCCAGCAGCTTAGATCGGACAGGGATCGAGCAGTACTTC. It codes for CASSLDRTGIEQYF.